The rows below give T cell receptor beta chains drawn from one sample of a study of OX40 agonist ivuxolimab in advanced cancers. Sequencing used immunoSEQ multiplex PCR; TCRdb keeps in-frame clones, though not all of them. The sample contains about 54,000 clones, approximately 90% of which appear only once. The sample was CD4+ or CD8+ T cells sorted from blood, taken in a trial of the OX40 agonist ivuxolimab. All receptors come from an adult with an advanced solid tumor such as melanoma, head and neck, liver or kidney cancer. Both conserved end residues are part of each CDR3. The D gene is left open where the match is weak. The size of a clone is reported for some rows only, either as once, few or many, or as a class for expanded clones.

CDR3 protein: CASSLGIQGGANTEAFF
CDR3 DNA: TGTGCCAGCAGCTTAGGCATACAGGGGGGTGCGAACACTGAAGCTTTCTTT
J gene: TRBJ1-1
V gene: TRBV7-8
clone size: -
D gene: TRBD1

CDR3 protein: CASSISDEQFF
CDR3 DNA: TGTGCCAGTAGTATTTCCGATGAGCAGTTCTTC
J gene: TRBJ2-1
V gene: TRBV19
clone size: -
D gene: -

CDR3 protein: CASSLVASGETQYF
CDR3 DNA: TGTGCCAGCAGCTTAGTGGCTAGCGGGGAGACCCAGTACTTC
J gene: TRBJ2-5
V gene: TRBV11-2
clone size: -
D gene: TRBD2

CDR3 protein: CASSPPGNEQFF
CDR3 DNA: TGCGCCAGCAGCCCCCCCGGGAATGAGCAGTTCTTC
J gene: TRBJ2-1
V gene: TRBV4-1
clone size: -
D gene: -

CDR3 protein: CATSQLRQDEKLFF
CDR3 DNA: TGTGCCACCAGCCAATTAAGACAGGATGAAAAACTGTTTTTT
J gene: TRBJ1-4
V gene: TRBV15
clone size: -
D gene: -

CDR3 protein: CASSQYRGGTEAFF
CDR3 DNA: TGCGCCAGCAGCCAATACAGAGGGGGTACTGAAGCTTTCTTT
J gene: TRBJ1-1
V gene: TRBV4-3
clone size: -
D gene: -

CDR3 protein: CASSLAAGTGLNSGANVLTF
CDR3 DNA: TGTGCCAGCAGCTTAGCGGCCGGGACAGGGCTAAACTCTGGGGCCAACGTCCTGACTTTC
J gene: TRBJ2-6
V gene: TRBV7-8
clone size: -
D gene: TRBD1

CDR3 protein: CSVDSGVDTGELFF
CDR3 DNA: TGCAGCGTTGATTCGGGGGTGGACACCGGGGAGCTGTTTTTT
J gene: TRBJ2-2
V gene: TRBV29-1
clone size: -
D gene: -

CDR3 protein: CASSERPGTDTQYF
CDR3 DNA: TGTGCCAGCAGTGAACGACCGGGGACAGATACGCAGTATTTT
J gene: TRBJ2-3
V gene: TRBV6-1
clone size: -
D gene: -

CDR3 protein: CASSYSGLYNEQFF
CDR3 DNA: TGTGCCAGCAGTTATAGCGGACTATACAATGAGCAGTTCTTC
J gene: TRBJ2-1
V gene: TRBV9
clone size: -
D gene: -

CDR3 protein: CASSYVQGETEAFF
CDR3 DNA: TGTGCCAGCAGTTACGTCCAGGGAGAGACTGAAGCTTTCTTT
J gene: TRBJ1-1
V gene: TRBV6-5
clone size: once
D gene: -

CDR3 protein: CASSLSWETQYF
CDR3 DNA: TGTGCCAGCAGCCTCAGCTGGGAGACCCAGTACTTC
J gene: TRBJ2-5
V gene: TRBV7-9
clone size: -
D gene: -

CDR3 protein: CASSGAEETQYF
CDR3 DNA: TGTGCCAGCAGCGGAGCAGAAGAGACCCAGTACTTC
J gene: TRBJ2-5
V gene: TRBV9
clone size: -
D gene: -

CDR3 protein: CATSRALYYEQYF
CDR3 DNA: TGTGCCACCAGCAGAGCACTATACTACGAGCAGTACTTC
J gene: TRBJ2-7
V gene: TRBV15
clone size: -
D gene: -

CDR3 protein: CASSLLAGRVNEQFF
CDR3 DNA: TGTGCCAGCAGCCTCCTAGCGGGAAGGGTGAATGAGCAGTTCTTC
J gene: TRBJ2-1
V gene: TRBV28
clone size: -
D gene: TRBD2

CDR3 protein: CAWSVLGVDTQYF
CDR3 DNA: TGTGCCTGGAGTGTACTGGGGGTAGATACGCAGTATTTT
J gene: TRBJ2-3
V gene: TRBV30
clone size: -
D gene: -

CDR3 protein: CASSVGQRHGYTF
CDR3 DNA: TGTGCCAGCAGTGTTGGACAGCGTCATGGCTACACCTTC
J gene: TRBJ1-2
V gene: TRBV2
clone size: once
D gene: -

CDR3 protein: CASSPSIVGNEQFF
CDR3 DNA: TGCGCCAGCAGCCCTTCAATAGTGGGTAATGAGCAGTTCTTC
J gene: TRBJ2-1
V gene: TRBV4-3
clone size: -
D gene: -

CDR3 protein: CALGKAVETQYF
CDR3 DNA: TGTGCCCTTGGGAAAGCGGTAGAGACCCAGTACTTC
J gene: TRBJ2-5
V gene: TRBV2
clone size: -
D gene: -

CDR3 protein: CASSLGSSYNSPLHF
CDR3 DNA: TGTGCCAGCAGTTTGGGCAGCTCCTATAATTCACCCCTCCACTTT
J gene: TRBJ1-6
V gene: TRBV27
clone size: -
D gene: -

CDR3 protein: CASSPRGLTYEQYF
CDR3 DNA: TGTGCCAGCAGCCCGCGGGGACTGACCTACGAGCAGTACTTC
J gene: TRBJ2-7
V gene: TRBV7-6
clone size: once
D gene: -

CDR3 protein: CASSLDGGGHQETQYF
CDR3 DNA: TGTGCCAGCAGCTTGGATGGCGGGGGGCACCAAGAGACCCAGTACTTC
J gene: TRBJ2-5
V gene: TRBV5-4
clone size: -
D gene: TRBD2

CDR3 protein: CASSPTGSYEQYF
CDR3 DNA: TGTGCCAGCAGCCCGACAGGTTCCTACGAGCAGTACTTC
J gene: TRBJ2-7
V gene: TRBV5-4
clone size: -
D gene: -

CDR3 protein: CSAGLADSYEQYF
CDR3 DNA: TGCAGCGCTGGGCTAGCGGACTCCTACGAGCAGTACTTC
J gene: TRBJ2-7
V gene: TRBV29-1
clone size: -
D gene: TRBD2

CDR3 protein: CATSPSLVAAYEQYF
CDR3 DNA: TGTGCCACCAGCCCGTCCTTGGTGGCAGCCTACGAGCAGTACTTC
J gene: TRBJ2-7
V gene: TRBV15
clone size: -
D gene: -

CDR3 protein: CASSLGATSTDTQYF
CDR3 DNA: TGCGCCAGCAGCTTGGGAGCGACAAGCACAGATACGCAGTATTTT
J gene: TRBJ2-3
V gene: TRBV5-1
clone size: -
D gene: -

CDR3 protein: CASSLKGSSSYEQYF
CDR3 DNA: TGTGCCAGCAGTTTAAAGGGCTCGAGCTCCTACGAGCAGTACTTC
J gene: TRBJ2-7
V gene: TRBV27
clone size: -
D gene: -

CDR3 protein: CASSSQTVNEQFF
CDR3 DNA: TGTGCCAGCAGCTCTCAGACCGTCAATGAGCAGTTCTTC
J gene: TRBJ2-1
V gene: TRBV5-4
clone size: once
D gene: -

CDR3 protein: CASSDQENYGYTF
CDR3 DNA: TGTGCCAGCAGCGACCAGGAGAACTATGGCTACACCTTC
J gene: TRBJ1-2
V gene: TRBV9
clone size: -
D gene: -

CDR3 protein: CASSFNRLAGGPDETQYF
CDR3 DNA: TGTGCCAGCAGCTTTAACCGACTAGCGGGAGGGCCAGATGAGACCCAGTACTTC
J gene: TRBJ2-5
V gene: TRBV9
clone size: -
D gene: TRBD2

CDR3 protein: CASSDAREQFF
CDR3 DNA: TGTGCCAGCAGTGACGCCCGGGAGCAGTTCTTC
J gene: TRBJ2-1
V gene: TRBV6-1
clone size: -
D gene: -

CDR3 protein: CASSLEIEGKSYGYTF
CDR3 DNA: TGTGCCAGCAGCTTGGAGATTGAGGGGAAGAGCTATGGCTACACCTTC
J gene: TRBJ1-2
V gene: TRBV5-4
clone size: -
D gene: -

CDR3 protein: CASSFRTSGNEQFF
CDR3 DNA: TGTGCCAGCAGTTTCCGGACTAGCGGGAATGAGCAGTTCTTC
J gene: TRBJ2-1
V gene: TRBV27
clone size: few
D gene: TRBD2

CDR3 protein: CASSSGSLGGTQYF
CDR3 DNA: TGTGCCAGCAGCTCAGGGAGTCTGGGAGGTACGCAGTATTTT
J gene: TRBJ2-3
V gene: TRBV5-6
clone size: once
D gene: -

CDR3 protein: CASSLNTEAFF
CDR3 DNA: TGTGCCAGCAGCCTAAACACTGAAGCTTTCTTT
J gene: TRBJ1-1
V gene: TRBV5-4
clone size: -
D gene: -

CDR3 protein: CASSLNRANNEQFF
CDR3 DNA: TGTGCCAGCAGTTTAAACAGGGCCAATAATGAGCAGTTCTTC
J gene: TRBJ2-1
V gene: TRBV28
clone size: -
D gene: -

CDR3 protein: CASSLIEGGRTEAFF
CDR3 DNA: TGTGCCAGCAGCCTTATCGAGGGGGGCCGAACTGAAGCTTTCTTT
J gene: TRBJ1-1
V gene: TRBV7-8
clone size: -
D gene: -

CDR3 protein: CASSPSGGGADTQYF
CDR3 DNA: TGTGCCAGCAGCCCCTCGGGGGGCGGCGCAGATACGCAGTATTTT
J gene: TRBJ2-3
V gene: TRBV11-2
clone size: -
D gene: -

CDR3 protein: CASSYNDASSYNEQFF
CDR3 DNA: TGTGCCAGCAGTTACAACGACGCGTCCTCCTACAATGAGCAGTTCTTC
J gene: TRBJ2-1
V gene: TRBV6-5
clone size: -
D gene: -

CDR3 protein: CASEQGSGEQYF
CDR3 DNA: TGTGCCAGTGAACAGGGATCGGGGGAGCAGTACTTC
J gene: TRBJ2-7
V gene: TRBV19
clone size: -
D gene: -

CDR3 protein: CASSQNTGELFF
CDR3 DNA: TGTGCCAGCAGTCAGAACACCGGGGAGCTGTTTTTT
J gene: TRBJ2-2
V gene: TRBV27
clone size: once
D gene: -

CDR3 protein: CASTPMDTQYF
CDR3 DNA: TGTGCCAGCACCCCCATGGATACGCAGTATTTT
J gene: TRBJ2-3
V gene: TRBV7-8
clone size: -
D gene: -